The T cell receptor (beta chain) described here comes from a study of CD8 T cells in Susac syndrome. RNA amounts of about 0.5 to 1 ug underwent reverse transcription with random hexamers. TCRdb redid the calling of the immunoSEQ multiplex PCR reads with MiXCR, one entry per CDR3 protein. This table holds some 95,000 distinct CDR3 sequences, 80% to 95% found once. The CDR3 has 14 residues. CDR1 and CDR2 from the germline V gene are SGHVS and FNYEAQ. V was cut by 7 bases and J by 1 base, with 10 bases left in between. The chain uses TRBV7-6 and TRBJ2-2; D unresolved. Material: CD8+ T cells from PBMCs. This sequence was found in a human donor in good health. CDR3 sequence (DNA): TGTGCCAGCACCCATACCGGGAACACCGGGGAGCTGTTTTTT. Translating gives CASTHTGNTGELFF.